The 32 T cell receptor beta chains reported below all come from one sample, sequenced in a study of blood T cell repertoires in COVID-19. Some clones are missing from TCRdb's copy, which holds only in-frame ones; the method was immunoSEQ multiplex PCR. The sample gives about 200,000 clones, roughly 80% of which show up once; 2% to 3% is in the top ten. The sequencing sample was made of peripheral blood. All receptors derive from a woman aged 40 to 50 with active or convalescent COVID-19.

The chain combines TRBV9 with TRBJ1-1; no firm D call. CDR3 length: 12 amino acids. V was pared by 0 bases and J by 3 bases, with 3 bases between. Per germline, CDR1 SGDLS and CDR2 YYNGEE. This CDR3 is CASSVVDTEAFF. In nucleotides, the CDR3 is TGTGCCAGCAGCGTAGTCGACACTGAAGCTTTCTTT.

The chain combines TRBV6-5 with TRBJ1-1; TRBD1 matches at 7 bases. Unmatched junction bases numbered 3, after V lost 1 base and J lost 1 base. Germline CDR1 is MNHEY and CDR2 is SVGAGI. The CDR3 is 15 amino acids. The CDR3: CASSYLPGGNTEAFF. The CDR3 nucleotides read TGTGCCAGCAGTTACTTGCCAGGGGGGAACACTGAAGCTTTCTTT.

The chain has TRBV7-2 and TRBJ1-5, with 8 bases fitting TRBD1. Losses at the gene ends were 5 bases for V and 0 bases for J; bases not matched to a gene: 3. Germline CDR1 is SGHTA and CDR2 is FQGNSA. The CDR3 has 15 residues. Here the CDR3 reads CASSRDRLSNQPQHF. The CDR3 bases are TGTGCCAGCAGCCGGGACAGGCTTAGCAATCAGCCCCAGCATTTT.

The gene calls are TRBV5-4 and TRBJ2-2; 7 nucleotides align to TRBD2. V shed 4 bases, J shed 6 bases, and the junction held 12 bases outside the gene matches. This CDR3 is built from 16 residues. Looked up from germline, CDR1 is SGHNT and CDR2 is YYREEE (reference sequence). The CDR3 region has the DNA TGTGCCAGCAGCCCGGGGGGAGGGATGGGGTCCGGGGAGCTGTTTTTT. It translates to CASSPGGGMGSGELFF.

In its sample, this clone was seen a few times. The V gene is TRBV6-1, the J gene TRBJ2-1; D ambiguous. Looked up from germline, CDR1 is MNHNS and CDR2 is SASEGT. Trimming left V 1 base short and J 8 bases short, with 9 bases between. The CDR3 extends over 13 amino acids. CDR3 nucleotide sequence: TGTGCCAGCAGTGAAGACGGGTGGGATGAGCAGTTCTTC. It specifies CASSEDGWDEQFF.

This clone was seen just once. The chain joins TRBV11-3 to TRBJ1-1; possible D gene TRBD1, 6 bases. There are 13 residues in the CDR3. CDR1 is SGHNT and CDR2 is YENEEA in the germline V gene. Between the trimmed V and J ends, which lost 7 bases and 7 bases, there was a span of 16 bases. The CDR3 is CASIPRGGLEAFF. In DNA form, the CDR3 reads TGTGCCAGCATCCCTCGGGGGGGGCTTGAAGCTTTCTTT.

The rearrangement links TRBV7-2 to TRBJ1-1, with a tentative D call TRBD1 (5 bases). The CDR3 spans 13 residues. The V end was cut by 3 bases, the J end by 0 bases, with 5 bases between. The germline V gene encodes CDR1 SGHTA and CDR2 FQGNSA. CDR3 amino acids: CASSLTVNTEAFF. The DNA for the CDR3 is TGTGCCAGCAGCTTGACAGTGAACACTGAAGCTTTCTTT. Supplemented by reference TRBV7-2 and TRBJ1-1, the full variable domain reads GAGVSQSPSNKVTEKGKDVELRCDPISGHTALYWYRQSLGQGLEFLIYFQGNSAPDKSGLPSDRFSAERTGGSVSTLTIQRTQQEDSAVYLCASSLTVNTEAFFGQGTRLTVV.

The V call is TRBV19, the J call TRBJ2-4; TRBD1 is a possible D gene (5 bases). The CDR3 contains 14 residues. Trimming pared 9 bases from V and 0 bases from J, leaving 12 bases between. The V gene's germline CDR1 is LNHDA and CDR2 SQIVND (reference sequence). The CDR3 nucleotides are TGTGCCAGCACCAAAGGGGCAGCCAAAAACATTCAGTACTTC. It codes for CASTKGAAKNIQYF.

This chain joins TRBV23-1 and TRBJ1-4, with 8 bases lining up with TRBD1. TRBV23-1 is an ORF for which the function is uncertain. J lost 0 bases, V lost 7 bases, and 13 bases had no gene match. This CDR3 is 18 amino acids long. The CDR3 here is CASTRLGTGGATNEKLFF. The CDR3, as DNA: TGCGCCAGCACACGCCTTGGGACAGGCGGTGCAACTAATGAAAAACTGTTTTTT.

The gene calls are TRBV18 and TRBJ1-2; TRBD1 is a possible D gene (5 bases). The CDR3 is 13 amino acids. In germline, CDR1 is KGHSH, CDR2 LQKENI. Trimming took off 3 bases at V and 5 bases at J, with 10 bases between the two ends. This chain's CDR3 is CASSPKGSYGYTF. CDR3 coding DNA: TGTGCCAGCTCACCTAAGGGGTCGTATGGCTACACCTTC.

CDR3 DNA sequence: TGTGCCACAAGACAGGACCCAAACACTGAAGCTTTCTTT. As protein: CATRQDPNTEAFF. V gene TRBV24-1 combines with J gene TRBJ1-1, with a possible D match to TRBD1 (6 bases). Per the germline V gene, CDR1 is KGHDR and CDR2 is SFDVKD. Trimming took 10 bases from V and 2 from J, leaving 13 bases between them. The CDR3 is made up of 13 amino acids.

This clone has just one count. The rearrangement links TRBV2 to TRBJ1-6, with 8 bases that match TRBD1. The CDR3 spans 17 residues. V shed 2 bases and J 9 bases; nucleotides not matched to a gene: 12. Germline-derived CDR1 and CDR2 are SNHLY and FYNNEI. CDR3 nucleotide sequence: TGTGCCAGCAGTGAAATTGGGCCTACAGGGGGGGGTTCACCCCTCCACTTT. This sequence encodes CASSEIGPTGGGSPLHF.

This clone showed up just once. The chain is built from TRBV28 and TRBJ1-1; possibly TRBD1 for D (6 bases). Per germline, CDR1 MDHEN and CDR2 SYDVKM. The CDR3 has 12 residues. Trimming removed 2 bases from V and 11 bases from J, with 12 bases in between. The DNA for the CDR3 is TGTGCCAGCAGTTTAACAGGGTTTCTGGCTTTCTTT. Its translation: CASSLTGFLAFF.

The gene calls are TRBV9 and TRBJ1-1; a possible D gene is TRBD1 (5 bases). From germline, CDR1 is SGDLS and CDR2 YYNGEE. V shed 6 bases and J shed 2 bases, with 11 bases lying between them. The CDR3 has 13 amino acids. CDR3 DNA sequence: TGTGCCAGCAACCTGGGGGGAAACACTGAAGCTTTCTTT. This codes for CASNLGGNTEAFF.

This chain uses TRBV30 with TRBJ1-5; D is unclear. The CDR3 length is 13 residues. V was cut by 1 base and J by 11 bases, with 15 bases left in between. Germline-derived CDR1 and CDR2 are GTSNPN and SVGIG (reference sequence). DNA for the CDR3: TGTGCCTGGAGTGCCCCGTATGGCCGGGCCCAGCATTTT. Its protein product is CAWSAPYGRAQHF.

The chain joins TRBV10-3 to TRBJ2-3; D may be TRBD2 (5 bases). CDR1 and CDR2 from the germline V gene are ENHRY and SYGVKD. The CDR3 sequence is 14 residues long. Deletions cut 3 bases from V and 6 bases from J, with 13 bases between. CDR3 residues: CAISDGGPEDTQYF. The CDR3 nucleotides read TGTGCCATCAGTGACGGAGGACCTGAGGATACGCAGTATTTT.

This clone was seen a handful of times. The chain employs TRBV3-1 (or the pseudogene TRBV3-2) and TRBJ1-2; D is ambiguous. CDR1 LGHDT and CDR2 YNNKEL come from the germline V gene (reference sequence). This CDR3 comprises 14 residues. Trimming stripped 1 base from V and 5 bases from J, with 11 bases between. The CDR3 protein is CASSQGAGSYGYTF. In DNA form, the CDR3 reads TGTGCCAGCAGCCAAGGGGCAGGATCGTATGGCTACACCTTC.

The chain recombines TRBV19 with TRBJ2-1; D ambiguous. Deletions cut 4 bases from V and 0 bases from J, with 10 bases between. The CDR3 totals 15 residues. Germline V gene data show CDR1 as LNHDA and CDR2 as SQIVND (reference sequence). CDR3: CASSTSSRSYNEQFF. The CDR3 DNA sequence: TGTGCCAGTAGTACCTCTTCGCGCTCCTACAATGAGCAGTTCTTC.

The rearrangement links TRBV7-6 to TRBJ1-3, with 9 bases matching TRBD1. Per the germline V gene, CDR1 is SGHVS and CDR2 is FNYEAQ. The CDR3 has 16 residues. Germline trimming cut 3 bases from V and 4 bases from J; bases unmatched to any gene: 7. CDR3 coding DNA: TGTGCCAGCAGCTTCGGGGACAGGGACTCAGGAAACACCATATATTTT. It specifies CASSFGDRDSGNTIYF.

The chain joins TRBV6-5 to TRBJ1-2; tentatively, D is TRBD1 (5 bases). The CDR3 is 12 amino acids. V was shortened by 7 bases and J by 5 bases, with 11 bases between the two germline ends. Germline values: CDR1 MNHEY, CDR2 SVGAGI. CDR3 sequence: CASTAGGYGYTF. CDR3 in DNA: TGTGCCAGCACCGCCGGGGGTTATGGCTACACCTTC.

The chain carries TRBV15 and TRBJ1-4; 8 positions agree with TRBD1. V was clipped by 3 bases and J by 13 bases; unmatched bases: 13. Germline CDR1 is LNHNV and CDR2 is YYDKDF (reference sequence). The CDR3 extends over 15 amino acids. CDR3 sequence: CATSRDRDPSSGLFF. The CDR3 DNA reads TGTGCCACCAGCAGGGACAGGGACCCGTCCTCTGGACTGTTTTTT.

This clone was detected a few times. The same CDR3 also results from other DNA sequences found in this sample. This chain joins TRBV18 and TRBJ2-7; 8 bases map to TRBD1. After removal of 3 bases from V and 0 bases from J, the junction contained 4 bases not matched to a gene. Germline V gene sequence: CDR1 KGHSH, CDR2 LQKENI. The CDR3 loop spans 15 amino acids. CDR3 region: CASSPRGLNSYEQYF. CDR3 DNA: TGTGCCAGCTCACCCAGGGGGCTTAACTCCTACGAGCAGTACTTC.

The rearrangement links TRBV9 to TRBJ2-7; 9 positions match TRBD1. Germline values: CDR1 SGDLS, CDR2 YYNGEE. The CDR3 consists of 15 residues. J was trimmed by 4 bases and V by 3 bases; bases with no gene match: 8. The DNA of the CDR3 is TGTGCCAGCAGCGAAAACCGGGACAGGGCTTACGAGCAGTACTTC. As protein: CASSENRDRAYEQYF.

V and J are TRBV10-3 and TRBJ1-3, with unresolved D. The V end was cut by 2 bases, the J end by 0 bases, with 5 bases between. The CDR3 covers 14 residues. The V gene's germline CDR1 is ENHRY and CDR2 SYGVKD. The CDR3 sequence is CAISEGVSGNTIYF. In DNA, the CDR3 is TGTGCCATCAGTGAGGGAGTCTCTGGAAACACCATATATTTT.

The chain recombines TRBV5-1 with TRBJ1-2, with 7 bases matching TRBD1. Unmatched junction bases numbered 17, after V lost 3 bases and J lost 6 bases. In germline, CDR1 is SGHRS, CDR2 YFSETQ. The CDR3 consists of 17 residues. CDR3 DNA sequence: TGCGCCAGCAGCTGGGACAGTCCGCTTCGGGCTTACGATGGCTACACCTTC. As protein: CASSWDSPLRAYDGYTF.

The chain recombines TRBV5-4 with TRBJ1-3; D unresolved. The germline V gene encodes CDR1 SGHNT and CDR2 YYREEE (reference sequence). V lost 0 bases to trimming and J lost 2 bases, with 12 bases between them. The length of the CDR3 is 16 residues. The CDR3 nucleotides are TGTGCCAGCAGCTTGGGCATCATAACGGCTGGAAACACCATATATTTT. It codes for CASSLGIITAGNTIYF.

This clone was counted a few times. The V gene is TRBV7-3, the J gene TRBJ1-1; 8 bases are a match to TRBD1. Germline trimming cut 3 bases from V and 4 bases from J; bases unmatched to any gene: 4. CDR1 and CDR2 from the germline V gene are SGHTA and FQGTGA. CDR3 length: 14 amino acids. The CDR3 bases are TGTGCCAGCAGCTTGCAGGGGGCGACCACTGAAGCTTTCTTT. As protein: CASSLQGATTEAFF.

This clone was seen more than once but under ten times. The V gene is TRBV10-2, the J gene TRBJ2-7; 9 nucleotides line up with TRBD1. This CDR3 is 13 amino acids long. Trimming took 9 bases from V and 5 from J; bases not matched to a gene: 8. CDR1 is WSHSY, CDR2 SAAADI, per germline. CDR3 protein: CASRGQGGNEQYF. CDR3 bases: TGCGCCAGTAGGGGACAGGGTGGGAACGAGCAGTACTTC.

CDR3 bases: TGTGCCTGGAGTGCGTTCAGGGGCCAAGAAAAACTGTTTTTT. Protein: CAWSAFRGQEKLFF. V and J are TRBV30 and TRBJ1-4; TRBD1 is a possible D gene (6 bases). Germline CDR1 reads GTSNPN; CDR2 reads SVGIG (reference sequence). Trimming pared 1 base from V and 8 bases from J, leaving 14 bases between. CDR3 length equals 14 residues.

The rearrangement uses TRBV5-1 and TRBJ2-7, with 8 nucleotides matching TRBD1. There are 14 residues in the CDR3. Germline CDR1 is SGHRS and CDR2 is YFSETQ. V trimming: 4 bases; J trimming: 3 bases; junction bases outside the gene matches: 6. The chain's CDR3 is CASSPGQGHYEQYF. The CDR3 DNA follows: TGCGCCAGCAGCCCCGGACAGGGCCACTACGAGCAGTACTTC.

The V call is TRBV9, the J call TRBJ2-2; 11 positions agree with TRBD2. After removal of 4 bases from V and 3 bases from J, the junction contained 5 bases not matched to a gene. This CDR3 has 16 residues. CDR1 is SGDLS, CDR2 YYNGEE, per germline. Here the CDR3 reads CASSQGLADDTGELFF. For the CDR3, the DNA is TGTGCCAGCAGCCAGGGACTAGCGGACGACACCGGGGAGCTGTTTTTT.

The CDR3 protein is CASSPTGKDRGRSYNSPLHF. CDR3 coding DNA: TGCGCCAGCAGCCCCACCGGGAAGGACAGGGGTCGATCCTATAATTCACCCCTCCACTTT. The V call is TRBV5-1, the J call TRBJ1-6, with 9 bases aligning to TRBD1. V was pared by 4 bases and J by 1 base, with 15 bases of the junction left unmatched. This CDR3 is built from 20 residues. Germline assignment: CDR1 SGHRS and CDR2 YFSETQ.